One T cell receptor beta chain is described in this entry. These data come from a study of technical replicates of blood from a handful of donors. J was trimmed by 3 bases and V by 3 bases; bases with no gene match: 7. The CDR3 loop spans 16 amino acids. The germline V gene has CDR1 SEHNR and CDR2 FQNEAQ (reference sequence). Only in-frame clones appear in the TCRdb table, and some are missing; sequencing was by immunoSEQ multiplex PCR. The sample contains 65,000 to 85,000 clones, around 96% of which appear only once. Sample: T cells isolated from PBMCs. The chain has TRBV7-9 and TRBJ2-3; 9 nucleotides align to TRBD2. This clonotype was obtained from a human donor in good health. The CDR3 region has the DNA TGTGCCAGCAGCTTTCCGATAGCGGGAGCAACAGATACGCAGTATTTT. It specifies CASSFPIAGATDTQYF. The complete variable domain, with remaining parts taken from reference TRBV7-9 and TRBJ2-3, reads DTGVSQNPRHKITKRGQNVTFRCDPISEHNRLYWYRQTLGQGPEFLTYFQNEAQLEKSRLLSDRFSAERPKGSFSTLEIQRTEQGDSAMYLCASSFPIAGATDTQYFGPGTRLTVL.